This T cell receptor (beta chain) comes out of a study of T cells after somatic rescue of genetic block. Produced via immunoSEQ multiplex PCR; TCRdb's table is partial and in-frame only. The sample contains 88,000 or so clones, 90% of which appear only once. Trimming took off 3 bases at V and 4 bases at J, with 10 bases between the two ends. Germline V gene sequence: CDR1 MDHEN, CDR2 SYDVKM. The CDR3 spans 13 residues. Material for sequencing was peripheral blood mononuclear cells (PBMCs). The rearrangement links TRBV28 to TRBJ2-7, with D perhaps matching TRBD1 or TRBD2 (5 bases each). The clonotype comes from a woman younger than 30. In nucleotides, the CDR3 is TGTGCCAGCAGTTTGGGGGATTTTTACGAGCAGTACTTC. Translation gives CASSLGDFYEQYF.